This paragraph reports one T cell receptor (beta chain). There are 13 residues in the CDR3. The V and J ends lost 4 bases and 2 bases respectively, with 9 bases between them. Germline assignment: CDR1 MDHEN and CDR2 SYDVKM. The sample is drawn from a study of technical replicates of blood from a few donors. Assay used: immunoSEQ multiplex PCR; TCRdb lists only in-frame clones, some missing. The data show about 71,000 clones, 88% seen once. What was sequenced was PBMCs. This sequence was found in a human donor in good health. Some clones in this sample may be carry-over from other donors' samples. The chain couples TRBV28 to TRBJ2-7, with a tentative D call TRBD2 (6 bases). CDR3 in amino acids: CASSSEGTYEQYF. The CDR3 DNA reads TGTGCCAGCAGTTCGGAGGGTACCTACGAGCAGTACTTC.